Shown below are 5 T cell receptor beta chains from a single sample sequenced in a study of T cell changes during pregnancy in multiple sclerosis. Here immunoSEQ multiplex PCR was the method, and the copy in TCRdb shows in-frame clones only, minus some. The sample has about 46,000 clones; 92% are singletons. Specimen: CD4+ T cells from peripheral blood mononuclear cells, collected after pregnancy. Source of these receptors: a female donor with multiple sclerosis, enrolled in a pregnancy study.

V gene TRBV5-1 combines with J gene TRBJ2-7; D call uncertain. V was clipped by 4 bases and J by 1 base, with 9 bases between them. This CDR3 is 13 amino acids long. CDR1 is SGHRS and CDR2 is YFSETQ in the germline V gene. For the CDR3, the DNA is TGCGCCAGCAGCCTATCGGTATCCTACGAGCAGTACTTC. Encoded protein: CASSLSVSYEQYF.

This chain links TRBV30 with TRBJ1-3; possibly TRBD1 for D (5 bases). Trimming removed 3 bases at V and 0 bases at J, with 15 bases between. CDR1 and CDR2 from the germline V gene are GTSNPN and SVGIG (reference sequence). This CDR3 contains 16 residues. The CDR3: CAWRRRDRSSGNTIYF. Written as DNA, the CDR3 is TGTGCCTGGAGAAGGAGGGACCGGAGCTCTGGAAACACCATATATTTT.

The chain has TRBV9 and TRBJ1-3, with D hard to call. This CDR3 region has 14 residues. V was trimmed by 0 bases and J by 3 bases, leaving 7 bases between them. The germline CDR1 and CDR2 sequences are SGDLS and YYNGEE. CDR3 residues: CASSVATGGNTIYF. The CDR3 DNA is TGTGCCAGCAGCGTAGCTACGGGTGGAAACACCATATATTTT.

This chain uses TRBV7-2 with TRBJ2-7; 9 bases are a match to TRBD2. This CDR3 contains 14 residues. Trimming removed 5 bases from V and 0 bases from J; junction bases left unmatched: 2. Germline V gives CDR1 SGHTA, CDR2 FQGNSA. The chain's CDR3 is CASSLTSGSYEQYF. The CDR3 DNA follows: TGTGCCAGCAGCCTGACTAGCGGCTCCTACGAGCAGTACTTC.

A few counts support this clone. The V gene is TRBV28, the J gene TRBJ1-2; possible D gene TRBD1, 6 bases. Between the trimmed V and J ends, which lost 3 bases and 8 bases, there was a span of 13 bases. The CDR3 sequence is 13 residues long. Germline V gene lookup returns CDR1 MDHEN and CDR2 SYDVKM. This chain's CDR3 is CASSFTSGVGYTF. The CDR3 nucleotides are TGTGCCAGCAGTTTTACGTCAGGGGTAGGCTACACCTTC.